These 29 T cell receptor beta chains were all obtained from the same sample, sequenced in a study of neurological immune-mediated disorders. TCRdb processed the 5' RACE reads anew with MiXCR; each CDR3 protein has one entry. The table shows more than 45,000 distinct CDR3 sequences, with roughly 4% occurring only once. The sample was PBMCs. These receptors all stem from a man younger than 40 with multiple sclerosis.

This clonotype was recorded at least ten times. CDR3 in DNA: TGTGCCAGCAGCTCCCCAGGAGAGTTGGAGACCCAGTACTTC. Its protein is CASSSPGELETQYF. V and J are TRBV7-9 and TRBJ2-5; no firm D call. Deletions cut 4 bases from V and 5 bases from J, with 14 bases between. This CDR3 contains 14 residues. Germline V CDR1 and CDR2: SEHNR, FQNEAQ (reference sequence).

This clonotype was seen repeatedly, ten times or more. The chain has TRBV29-1 and TRBJ2-1; 8 positions match TRBD2. Germline values: CDR1 SQVTM, CDR2 ANQGSEA. The CDR3 is 15 residues long. V shed 3 bases and J 2 bases; nucleotides not matched to a gene: 6. CDR3 nucleotides: TGCAGCGTTGAGGTCAGCGGGGGTACCTACAATGAGCAGTTCTTC. Its protein product is CSVEVSGGTYNEQFF.

In this sample, this clonotype turned up many times. The rearrangement joins TRBV29-1 to TRBJ2-2; D remains ambiguous. The ends were cut back, 7 bases at V and 6 bases at J, with 6 bases in the middle. This CDR3 has 10 residues. Per the germline V gene, CDR1 is SQVTM and CDR2 is ANQGSEA. CDR3 nucleotides: TGCAGCGCCGGATCCGGGGAGCTGTTTTTT. Amino acids: CSAGSGELFF.

J is TRBJ1-2 and V is TRBV7-9, with 7 positions matching TRBD1. The V and J ends lost 2 bases and 3 bases, in that order; junction bases with no gene match: 3. Germline V lookup: CDR1 SEHNR, CDR2 FQNEAQ (reference sequence). CDR3 length: 14 residues. The CDR3 sequence is CASSLNDRDYGYTF. Here the CDR3 DNA reads TGTGCCAGCAGCTTAAACGACAGGGACTATGGCTACACCTTC.

Regarding this clonotype: A much larger clone differs from this one at a single base, so this may be a read error. The chain couples TRBV12-3 or TRBV12-4 to TRBJ1-6; D call uncertain. CDR3 length: 14 residues. The V end was cut by 7 bases, the J end by 8 bases, with 15 bases between. CDR3 sequence reads: CASTFLGRDSPLHF. The CDR3, as DNA: TGTGCCAGCACGTTCCTAGGGAGGGATTCACCCCTCCACTTT.

In regard to this clonotype: A much larger clonotype is one base distant, so this may be a read error. This sequence joins TRBV20-1 and TRBJ2-1; D is perhaps TRBD2 (5 bases). The CDR3 is made up of 12 amino acids. The V end lost 6 bases, the J end lost 8 bases, and 14 bases lay between the germline ends. CDR1 DFQATT and CDR2 SNEGSKA come from the germline V gene (reference sequence). Here the CDR3 DNA reads TGCAGTGCGACCCAAATAGCGTATGAGCAGTTCTTC. Residues: CSATQIAYEQFF.

This clonotype appeared many times. This rearrangement joins TRBV20-1 to TRBJ2-1, with 10 bases aligning to TRBD2. The germline V gene encodes CDR1 DFQATT and CDR2 SNEGSKA (reference sequence). This CDR3 contains 17 residues. The V and J ends lost 0 bases and 0 bases, in that order; junction bases with no gene match: 5. The CDR3 DNA reads as TGCAGTGCTAGAGACACTAGCGGGGTGAGCTCCTACAATGAGCAGTTCTTC. It translates to CSARDTSGVSSYNEQFF.

This clonotype has a count of ten or more. The chain's CDR3 is CASSPGTWTGHPNEQFF. The CDR3 DNA follows: TGTGCCAGCAGCCCAGGGACATGGACAGGGCATCCTAATGAGCAGTTCTTC. This chain connects TRBV7-9 to TRBJ2-1; 8 bases match TRBD1. V lost 5 bases to trimming and J lost 7 bases; unmatched junction nucleotides: 16. Germline V gene data show CDR1 as SEHNR and CDR2 as FQNEAQ (reference sequence). CDR3 size: 17 residues. The full variable domain, rest sourced from reference TRBV7-9 and TRBJ2-1, is DTGVSQNPRHKITKRGQNVTFRCDPISEHNRLYWYRQTLGQGPEFLTYFQNEAQLEKSRLLSDRFSAERPKGSFSTLEIQRTEQGDSAMYLCASSPGTWTGHPNEQFFGPGTRLTVL.

The rearrangement joins TRBV20-1 to TRBJ2-1, with D possibly matching TRBD1 (5 bases). Per germline, CDR1 DFQATT and CDR2 SNEGSKA (reference sequence). V was clipped by 3 bases and J by 3 bases, with 15 bases between them. CDR3 length: 15 residues. CDR3 sequence reads: CSARDQGKHYNEQFF. The CDR3 DNA reads as TGCAGTGCTAGGGACCAGGGAAAGCACTACAATGAGCAGTTCTTC.

This clonotype was seen repeatedly, ten times or more. The J gene is TRBJ2-3, the V gene TRBV5-5; 12 positions match TRBD2. The V gene end was trimmed by 1 base and the J gene end by 6 bases; junction bases not matched to a gene: 6. Germline V gene lookup returns CDR1 SGHKS and CDR2 YYEKEE (reference sequence). This CDR3 comprises 16 residues. CDR3 residues: CASSLTTSGGPDTQYF. CDR3 in DNA: TGTGCCAGCAGCTTGACGACTAGCGGGGGACCGGATACGCAGTATTTT.

This clonotype was detected many times. The gene calls are TRBV5-1 and TRBJ2-5, with TRBD1 as a possible D gene (6 bases). CDR1 and CDR2 from the germline V gene are SGHRS and YFSETQ. Trimming removed 0 bases at V and 2 bases at J, with 11 bases between. The CDR3 loop spans 15 amino acids. The CDR3 loop is CASSLDRALQETQYF. For the CDR3, the DNA is TGCGCCAGCAGCTTGGACAGGGCGTTGCAAGAGACCCAGTACTTC.

This clonotype appeared many times. At one of its ends the junction is not consistent with the germline gene, which may arise from a read error. V and J are TRBV7-9 and TRBJ1-6, with D possibly matching TRBD1 (6 bases). The CDR3 extends over 14 amino acids. Germline assignment: CDR1 SEHNR and CDR2 FQNEAQ (reference sequence). The CDR3 loop is CASSPRWGLSPLNF. The CDR3, as DNA: TGTGCCAGCAGCCCCCGTTGGGGGCTGTCACCCCTCAACTTT.

The chain couples TRBV7-9 to TRBJ2-1; a possible D gene is TRBD2 (5 bases). CDR1 and CDR2 (germline): SEHNR, FQNEAQ (reference sequence). CDR3 length equals 14 residues. The ends were cut back, 5 bases at V and 10 bases at J, with 18 bases in the middle. In DNA, the CDR3 is TGTGCCAGCAGCCATCCGGGAAGGTCTAGCGAGCAGTTCTTC. Its protein is CASSHPGRSSEQFF.

There are many counts of this clonotype. The V gene is TRBV12-3 or TRBV12-4, the J gene TRBJ2-5; TRBD2 matches at 7 bases. There are 15 residues in the CDR3. V gave up 6 bases and J gave up 1 base; unmatched junction bases: 8. CDR3 sequence: CASSTGRGFQETQYF. In nucleotides, the CDR3 is TGTGCCAGCAGCACTGGGAGGGGCTTCCAAGAGACCCAGTACTTC.

The genes are TRBV20-1 and TRBJ2-7; no clear D. Deletions cut 4 bases from V and 2 bases from J, with 15 bases between. This CDR3 is built from 14 residues. Germline values: CDR1 DFQATT, CDR2 SNEGSKA (reference sequence). The CDR3 protein is CSAKDSGAAYEQYF. As DNA, the CDR3 is TGCAGTGCTAAAGATAGTGGAGCAGCCTACGAGCAGTACTTC.

This clonotype appeared many times. In DNA, the CDR3 is TGTGCCAGTAGTATCGCTGGGGAGGGAATGAACACTGAAGCTTTCTTT. Encoded protein: CASSIAGEGMNTEAFF. The chain is built from TRBV19 and TRBJ1-1; D gene ambiguous. V lost 3 bases, J lost 0 bases, and 14 bases lay in between. CDR1 and CDR2 (germline): LNHDA, SQIVND (reference sequence). The CDR3 length is 16 residues.

This clonotype was recorded many times. This chain joins TRBV4-2 and TRBJ2-3, with D tentatively TRBD2 (6 bases). Germline CDR1 LGHNA, CDR2 YNFKEQ. The germline V and J ends were trimmed by 3 bases and 4 bases, with 8 bases remaining between them. The CDR3 extends over 13 amino acids. The CDR3 loop is CASSQGGPDTQYF. The CDR3 DNA reads TGTGCCAGCAGCCAGGGAGGTCCAGATACGCAGTATTTT.

The rearrangement joins TRBV7-9 to TRBJ2-5; D is unresolved. This CDR3 region has 16 residues. Looked up from germline, CDR1 is SEHNR and CDR2 is FQNEAQ (reference sequence). The germline V and J ends were trimmed by 0 bases and 5 bases, with 16 bases remaining between them. Written as DNA, the CDR3 is TGTGCCAGCAGCTTAGCGCAGAACATCCTCCGGGAGACCCAGTACTTC. Translation gives CASSLAQNILRETQYF. The full variable domain, with the rest looked up from reference TRBV7-9 and TRBJ2-5, is DTGVSQNPRHKITKRGQNVTFRCDPISEHNRLYWYRQTLGQGPEFLTYFQNEAQLEKSRLLSDRFSAERPKGSFSTLEIQRTEQGDSAMYLCASSLAQNILRETQYFGPGTRLLVL.

In this sample, this clonotype turned up many times. The chain carries TRBV9 and TRBJ2-2, with D perhaps matching TRBD2 (7 bases). The germline V gene has CDR1 SGDLS and CDR2 YYNGEE. V lost 2 bases and J 2 bases, leaving 13 bases between the germline ends. The length of the CDR3 is 16 residues. CDR3 sequence reads: CASSVGGHINTGELFF. CDR3 DNA sequence: TGTGCCAGCAGCGTCGGGGGGCATATTAACACCGGGGAGCTGTTTTTT.

This clonotype was recorded many times. This rearrangement joins TRBV7-3 to TRBJ1-6; 7 bases align to TRBD1. Trimming removed 5 bases from V and 5 bases from J; junction bases left unmatched: 9. The CDR3 is 16 amino acids. Per the germline V gene, CDR1 is SGHTA and CDR2 is FQGTGA. The CDR3 DNA follows: TGTGCCAGCAGCCCCAGGTCGGGACAGAATAATTCACCCCTCCACTTT. Translation: CASSPRSGQNNSPLHF.

This clonotype has at least ten counts. J is TRBJ1-1 and V is TRBV19; no clear D. The CDR3 loop spans 13 amino acids. Trimming took off 3 bases at V and 6 bases at J, with 11 bases between the two ends. From germline, CDR1 is LNHDA and CDR2 SQIVND (reference sequence). CDR3 residues: CASSIVIGPEAFF. The CDR3 region has the DNA TGTGCCAGTAGTATTGTCATTGGACCTGAAGCTTTCTTT.

Comment on this clonotype: A much larger clone is a single base away; this may be a read error. Given the absence of the conserved phenylalanine or tryptophan at the CDR3 end, a read error is likely. V gene TRBV6-5 combines with J gene TRBJ1-2; perhaps TRBD1 as D (6 bases). The CDR3 covers 15 residues. The germline CDR1 and CDR2 sequences are MNHEY and SVGAGI. Trimming cost V 0 bases and J 7 bases, with 15 bases left between them. The CDR3 loop reads CASSYSAGRGRGYTV. CDR3 nucleotides: TGTGCCAGCAGTTACTCAGCGGGCAGGGGACGTGGCTACACCGTC.

This clonotype was seen repeatedly, ten times or more. The chain carries TRBV7-8 and TRBJ1-1, with TRBD1 matching 8 bases. The CDR3 extends over 17 amino acids. V was pared by 5 bases and J by 2 bases, with 13 bases of the junction left unmatched. Germline values: CDR1 SGHVS, CDR2 FQNEAQ. CDR3 sequence (DNA): TGTGCCAGCAGCCTACGGGGAGTGGGACAGGTTAACACTGAAGCTTTCTTT. It is translated as CASSLRGVGQVNTEAFF.

This clonotype was detected ten times or more. This chain connects TRBV2 to TRBJ2-1; maybe TRBD2 (5 bases). This CDR3 comprises 15 residues. Germline V CDR1 and CDR2: SNHLY, FYNNEI. V lost 6 bases, J lost 6 bases, and 18 bases lay in between. The CDR3 is CASSSTQLRGNEQFF. The CDR3 coding sequence is TGTGCCAGCAGCTCTACACAACTACGGGGCAATGAGCAGTTCTTC.

This clonotype was picked up one time. The CDR3 DNA is TGCAGTGCTAGGGGTTGGGGGCAGGGAAATCAGCCCCAGCATTTT. This translates into CSARGWGQGNQPQHF. V is TRBV20-1 and J is TRBJ1-5; maybe TRBD1 (6 bases). CDR1 is DFQATT, CDR2 SNEGSKA, per germline (reference sequence). The V gene lost 3 bases and the J gene lost 4 bases, with 16 bases spanning the gap. This CDR3 contains 15 residues.

This clonotype was counted at least ten times. This may come from a read error, since a much larger clone is one base off. This chain links TRBV29-1 with TRBJ2-2; D is possibly TRBD2 (6 bases). V lost 4 bases and J 3 bases, leaving 12 bases between the germline ends. The germline gives CDR1 SQVTM, CDR2 ANQGSEA. This CDR3 region has 14 residues. Here the CDR3 reads CSVAGGIYTGELFF. The CDR3 nucleotides read TGCAGCGTTGCCGGGGGAATATACACCGGGGAGCTGTTTTTT.

This clonotype was recorded many times. The chain has TRBV27 and TRBJ2-7; 8 bases are a match to TRBD1. With V trimmed by 5 bases and J by 2 bases, 8 bases remained unmatched. CDR1 MNHEY and CDR2 SMNVEV come from the germline V gene (reference sequence). CDR3 length: 15 residues. The CDR3 sequence: CASSPNWDRTYEQYF. The CDR3 DNA is TGTGCCAGCAGTCCTAATTGGGACAGGACCTACGAGCAGTACTTC.

The table lists this clonotype with many counts. The V call is TRBV28, the J call TRBJ2-1; TRBD2 matches at 11 bases. The CDR3 totals 16 residues. With 7 bases clipped from V and 0 bases from J, the junction kept 5 bases outside the gene matches. In germline, CDR1 is MDHEN, CDR2 SYDVKM. The CDR3 sequence: CASTVGLAGSYNEQFF. The CDR3 bases are TGTGCCAGCACCGTAGGACTAGCGGGCTCCTACAATGAGCAGTTCTTC.

This clonotype came up many times. The genes are TRBV12-3 or TRBV12-4 and TRBJ1-1; D not resolved. The V end lost 2 bases, the J end lost 1 base, and 11 bases lay between the germline ends. The CDR3 loop spans 15 amino acids. CDR3 in amino acids: CASSLTLRENTEAFF. The CDR3 nucleotides are TGTGCCAGCAGTTTAACCTTGAGAGAGAACACTGAAGCTTTCTTT.